This T cell receptor beta chain emerged from a study of blood T cell repertoires in COVID-19. At the level of the study: The United States, Italy and Spain supplied acute and convalescent COVID-19 samples.

Measured with immunoSEQ multiplex PCR; TCRdb has only the in-frame clones, and not every one. The data show tens of thousands of clones, around 84% seen once. The germline V gene encodes CDR1 MNHEY and CDR2 SVGAGI. The CDR3 spans 14 residues. V was pared by 2 bases and J by 6 bases, with 14 bases between. The specimen sequenced was peripheral blood. The gene calls are TRBV6-5 and TRBJ2-7, with D possibly TRBD1 on 6 matching bases. This receptor was identified in a human donor in a cohort sampled during active COVID-19. The CDR3 DNA follows: TGTGCCAGCAGTTACGGCCCGGACAGTAGCGAGCAGTACTTC. Amino acids: CASSYGPDSSEQYF.